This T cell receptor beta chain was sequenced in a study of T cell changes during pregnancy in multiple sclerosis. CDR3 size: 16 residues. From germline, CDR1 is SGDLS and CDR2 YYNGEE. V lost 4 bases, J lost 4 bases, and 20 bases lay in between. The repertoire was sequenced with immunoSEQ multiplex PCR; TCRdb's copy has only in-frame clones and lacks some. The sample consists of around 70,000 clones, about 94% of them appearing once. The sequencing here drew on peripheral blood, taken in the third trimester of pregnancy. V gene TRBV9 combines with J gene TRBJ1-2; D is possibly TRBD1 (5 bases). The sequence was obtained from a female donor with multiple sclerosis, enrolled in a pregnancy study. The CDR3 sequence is CASSPYPTAQTYGYTF. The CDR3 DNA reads TGTGCCAGCAGCCCCTACCCGACAGCGCAAACCTATGGCTACACCTTC.